This TCR beta chain was documented in a study of CD8 T cells in Susac syndrome. This CDR3 has 13 residues. V shed 10 bases and J shed 0 bases, with 13 bases lying between them. Germline V lookup: CDR1 SEHNR, CDR2 FQNEAQ (reference sequence). From blood CD8+ and CD4+ T cells, TCR beta sequences were generated. Random hexamers served to reverse transcribe roughly 0.5 to 1 ug RNA. One entry per CDR3 protein results from TCRdb running MiXCR on the immunoSEQ multiplex PCR reads. The data show about 150,000 distinct CDR3 sequences, 85% to 95% seen once. The specimen was CD8+ T cells from PBMCs. The TCR comes from a human donor with Susac syndrome. This sequence joins TRBV7-9 and TRBJ2-7; D might be TRBD2 (5 bases). The CDR3 region is CATRGRVSYEQYF. As DNA, the CDR3 is TGTGCCACCCGGGGAAGGGTCTCCTACGAGCAGTACTTC.